Presented here are 24 T cell receptor beta chains from one specimen sequenced in a study of prognosis after radiotherapy for stage I lung cancer (dated by TCRdb to the early 2020s). Sequencing instrument: Illumina HiSeq 3000. The TCR beta CDR3 region was amplified from genomic DNA by two rounds of multiplex PCR. In the first PCR round, primers specific to each TRBV and TRBJ gene were used, and the primer sequences were filed in Chinese patent CN105087789A. TCRdb redid the processing of the public reads, applying fastp at Q25 and MiXCR, and retained in-frame beta chains. For every CDR3 protein sequence, its rows merge into one entry that carries the most common genes and DNA. The table for this sample lists tens of thousands of distinct CDR3 sequences; around 30% of them were counted only once. Jointly, the top ten make up roughly 12% of the sample. The source material was PBMCs, sampled before or after stereotactic body radiation therapy (not recorded which). These receptors came from a donor over 45 with non-small cell lung cancer.

V gene TRBV2 combines with J gene TRBJ2-3; D call uncertain. The germline V gene has CDR1 SNHLY and CDR2 FYNNEI. Trimming removed 2 bases at V and 5 bases at J, with 17 bases between. This CDR3 spans 16 amino acids. The CDR3 region is CASSERAKRKIDTQYF. CDR3 sequence (DNA): TGTGCCAGCAGTGAACGGGCGAAGAGGAAGATAGATACGCAGTATTTT.

This clonotype was seen only a few times. The chain has TRBV19 and TRBJ2-3; 7 nucleotides agree with TRBD2. V shed 5 bases and J 5 bases; nucleotides not matched to a gene: 10. The CDR3 covers 15 residues. In germline, CDR1 is LNHDA, CDR2 SQIVND (reference sequence). Written as DNA, the CDR3 is TGTGCCAGTAGTTGGGTGGGAGGGTCCGGAGATACGCAGTATTTT. This gives the protein CASSWVGGSGDTQYF.

In this sample, this clonotype turned up once. A far larger clone differs by one base, so this is likely a read error. This chain joins TRBV6-5 and TRBJ2-5; a weak D match, TRBD2 (5 bases). V lost 8 bases to trimming and J lost 1 base, with 17 bases between them. In germline, CDR1 is MNHEY, CDR2 SVGAGI. The CDR3 runs 15 residues. The CDR3 region is CASRYIGVVQETQYF. The CDR3 DNA follows: TGTGCCAGCCGATATATCGGGGTCGTCCAAGAGACCCAGTACTTC.

This clonotype was seen many times. The chain uses TRBV29-1 and TRBJ1-1, with a possible D match to TRBD1 (6 bases). The CDR3 has 13 residues. V was shortened by 4 bases and J by 3 bases, with 12 bases between the two germline ends. Germline-derived CDR1 and CDR2 are SQVTM and ANQGSEA. The CDR3 reads CSVGGQADTEAFF. Written as DNA, the CDR3 is TGCAGCGTTGGGGGACAAGCCGACACTGAAGCTTTCTTT.

This clonotype was recorded many times. The J gene is TRBJ1-1, the V gene TRBV7-9, with a possible D match to TRBD1 (6 bases). In germline, CDR1 is SEHNR, CDR2 FQNEAQ (reference sequence). The V end lost 1 base, the J end lost 4 bases, and 13 bases lay between the germline ends. CDR3 length equals 15 residues. The CDR3 spells CASSLGQAGGTEAFF. The CDR3 DNA is TGTGCCAGCAGCTTAGGACAGGCGGGGGGCACTGAAGCTTTCTTT.

Only a few counts were recorded for this clonotype. The CDR3 coding sequence is TGTGCCTGGGGCTCACACAGGGGGTGGAATGAGCAGTTCTTC. Translating it yields CAWGSHRGWNEQFF. The genes are TRBV30 and TRBJ2-1; TRBD1 agrees at 8 bases. CDR1 is GTSNPN, CDR2 SVGIG, per germline (reference sequence). The V segment lost 5 bases and the J segment 7 bases; nucleotides outside the gene matches: 10. CDR3 length: 14 amino acids. Full variable domain (rest looked up from reference TRBV30 and TRBJ2-1): SQTIHQWPATLVQPVGSPLSLECTVEGTSNPNLYWYRQAAGRGLQLLFYSVGIGQISSEVPQNLSASRPQDRQFILSSKKLLLSDSGFYLCAWGSHRGWNEQFFGPGTRLTVL.

Remarks on this clonotype: A much more abundant neighbour one base away suggests this may be a read error. This sequence joins TRBV6-1 and TRBJ2-7; D uncertain. CDR1 is MNHNS, CDR2 SASEGT, per germline. This CDR3 is built from 12 residues. CDR3 in DNA: TGTGCCAGCAGTGAATCTGCCACCGAGCAGCACTTC. Encoded protein: CASSESATEQHF.

This clonotype was seen repeatedly, ten times or more. The rearrangement uses TRBV4-2 and TRBJ1-4; D is possibly TRBD1 (6 bases). Trimming left V 0 bases short and J 8 bases short, with 13 bases between. The CDR3 is made up of 15 amino acids. From germline, CDR1 is LGHNA and CDR2 YNFKEQ. CDR3 DNA: TGTGCCAGCAGCCAAGAGCCGGGGGCCAGGGAAAAACTGTTTTTT. This sequence encodes CASSQEPGAREKLFF.

Regarding this clonotype: Germline is not matched at one junction end, which may reflect a read error. The genes are TRBV29-1 and TRBJ1-2, with 7 bases identical to TRBD1. The CDR3 runs to 15 residues. Germline V gives CDR1 SQVTM, CDR2 ANQGSEA. The CDR3 sequence is CSAEPTGKSTYGYNF. The CDR3 coding sequence is TGCAGCGCCGAGCCGACAGGGAAGTCCACCTATGGCTACAACTTC.

The chain has TRBV28 and TRBJ2-3; possible D gene TRBD2, 7 bases. CDR3 size: 16 residues. V lost 6 bases and J lost 4, with 20 bases in between. Germline V CDR1 and CDR2: MDHEN, SYDVKM. CDR3 sequence: CASRAPSGGAADTQYF. CDR3 DNA: TGTGCCAGCAGGGCCCCCTCTGGGGGGGCCGCAGATACGCAGTATTTT.

This clonotype has just a few counts. This sequence joins TRBV5-4 and TRBJ2-2, with a possible D match to TRBD1 (6 bases). V gave up 1 base and J gave up 6 bases, with 10 bases separating them. The CDR3 has 14 amino acids. Germline V gene lookup returns CDR1 SGHNT and CDR2 YYREEE (reference sequence). CDR3 region: CASSLRGYAGELFF. In DNA, the CDR3 is TGTGCCAGCAGCTTGAGGGGGTACGCCGGGGAGCTGTTTTTT.

A word on this clonotype: A much more abundant neighbour one base away suggests this may be a read error. The chain carries TRBV2 and TRBJ2-5, with D unresolved. The CDR3 is 11 amino acids. CDR1 and CDR2 from the germline V gene are SNHLY and FYNNEI. Between the trimmed V and J ends, which lost 7 bases and 4 bases, there was a span of 7 bases. CDR3 DNA sequence: TGTGCCAGCATGCAGTCAGAGACCCAGTACTTC. This translates into CASMQSETQYF.

The sample holds a few counts of this clonotype. A much larger clone is a single base away; this may be a read error. The gene calls are TRBV5-5 and TRBJ2-3, with a possible D match to TRBD2 (6 bases). The CDR3 loop spans 15 amino acids. With 0 bases removed from V and 9 bases from J, the gap between germline ends came to 17 bases. Germline loops: CDR1 SGHKS, CDR2 YYEKEE (reference sequence). In DNA form, the CDR3 reads TGTGCCAGCAGCTTGGAAATAGCGGCCTGCAGGACGCAGTATTTT. Translated: CASSLEIAACRTQYF.

The chain uses TRBV27 and TRBJ2-1; TRBD2 is a possible D gene (5 bases). This CDR3 is built from 15 residues. Germline loops: CDR1 MNHEY, CDR2 SMNVEV (reference sequence). Trimming removed 2 bases at V and 3 bases at J, with 11 bases between. The CDR3 protein is CASSLEGSRYNEQFF. The CDR3 DNA is TGTGCCAGCAGTTTAGAGGGAAGCCGCTACAATGAGCAGTTCTTC.

This clonotype was counted many times. The genes are TRBV7-2 and TRBJ2-7; 9 bases align to TRBD1. Germline CDR1 is SGHTA and CDR2 is FQGNSA. V trimming: 8 bases; J trimming: 6 bases; junction bases outside the gene matches: 14. This CDR3 comprises 15 residues. Here the CDR3 DNA reads TGTGCCAGCCAAAATCGGGGACAGGGATTATCCGAGCAGTACTTC. Encoded protein: CASQNRGQGLSEQYF.

This clonotype occurred many times. The J gene is TRBJ2-7, the V gene TRBV27, with 10 positions matching TRBD1. Germline trimming cut 7 bases from V and 2 bases from J; bases unmatched to any gene: 8. CDR3 length equals 15 residues. Germline CDR1 is MNHEY and CDR2 is SMNVEV (reference sequence). The CDR3 region has the DNA TGTGCCAGCACCCGAGGACAGGGGGAAACCTACGAGCAGTACTTC. Its translation: CASTRGQGETYEQYF.

Points on this clonotype: A far larger clone is a single base away, which makes a read error likely. This chain uses TRBV20-1 with TRBJ2-7, with 7 nucleotides matching TRBD2. The CDR3 loop spans 14 amino acids. Losses at the gene ends were 0 bases for V and 7 bases for J; bases not matched to a gene: 9. Germline CDR1 is DFQATT and CDR2 is SNEGSKA (reference sequence). CDR3 in amino acids: CSARDGRSGNEQYF. In DNA form, the CDR3 reads TGCAGTGCTAGAGATGGGAGGAGCGGGAATGAGCAGTACTTC.

Comment on this clonotype: Only one base separates this from a far larger clonotype, so it likely reflects a read error. The chain combines TRBV6-4 with TRBJ1-1; a possible D gene is TRBD1 (5 bases). V lost 9 bases and J 5 bases, leaving 22 bases between the germline ends. The length of the CDR3 is 15 residues. Germline CDR1 and CDR2: MRHNA and SNTAGT. CDR3 in DNA: TGTGCCAGAAGTCTCCAAGGAATTGGGGGGACTGAAGCTTTCTTT. Translating it yields CARSLQGIGGTEAFF.

This clonotype was observed at least ten times. The chain joins TRBV29-1 to TRBJ1-1; the D gene is possibly TRBD1 (6 bases). There are 12 residues in the CDR3. Germline CDR1 and CDR2: SQVTM and ANQGSEA. V was pared by 7 bases and J by 2 bases, with 11 bases between. Here the CDR3 reads CSAGQSNTEAFF. CDR3 DNA: TGCAGCGCCGGACAGAGCAACACTGAAGCTTTCTTT.

This clonotype is classed as medium-sized (0.01 to 0.1%). The gene calls are TRBV6-1 and TRBJ2-1; D is perhaps TRBD2 (5 bases). Germline V CDR1 and CDR2: MNHNS, SASEGT. This CDR3 spans 15 amino acids. V was pared by 8 bases and J by 12 bases, with 26 bases between. CDR3 sequence: CASLEVGGGGSVQFF. The CDR3 DNA is TGTGCCAGCCTAGAGGTCGGTGGAGGTGGAAGCGTGCAGTTCTTC.

V and J are TRBV11-3 and TRBJ2-3, with TRBD2 identical over 10 bases. The V gene end was trimmed by 8 bases and the J gene end by 8 bases; junction bases not matched to a gene: 13. This CDR3 is 15 amino acids long. Per the germline V gene, CDR1 is SGHNT and CDR2 is YENEEA. The CDR3 DNA reads TGTGCCAGCCCGCCCGGGCTAGCGGGAGCCGTTACGCAGTATTTT. The encoded protein is CASPPGLAGAVTQYF.

The chain employs TRBV6-4 and TRBJ1-1, with a tentative D call TRBD1 (5 bases). CDR3 length equals 19 residues. The V end was cut by 0 bases, the J end by 7 bases, with 27 bases between. Germline V CDR1 and CDR2: MRHNA, SNTAGT. CDR3 in amino acids: CASSDSIFQGQGVTFEAFF. Here the CDR3 DNA reads TGTGCCAGCAGTGACTCGATCTTCCAAGGCCAGGGAGTAACCTTTGAAGCTTTCTTT.

This clonotype occurred many times. The chain has TRBV20-1 and TRBJ2-4; D may match TRBD1 or TRBD2 (5 bases each). The CDR3 covers 15 residues. Germline V gives CDR1 DFQATT, CDR2 SNEGSKA (reference sequence). V was pared by 3 bases and J by 0 bases, with 12 bases between. The CDR3, as DNA: TGCAGTGCTAGGATCCGGGGCCTAGCCAAAAACATTCAGTACTTC. Its translation is CSARIRGLAKNIQYF.

V gene TRBV28 combines with J gene TRBJ2-5; no firm D call. V dropped 10 bases and J dropped 3 bases, with 15 bases sitting between them. The CDR3 sequence is 13 residues long. The germline V gene has CDR1 MDHEN and CDR2 SYDVKM. Here the CDR3 DNA reads TGTGCCACGCTCGGACGGAAGAAAGAGACCCAGTACTTC. It codes for CATLGRKKETQYF.